Following are 19 T cell receptor beta chains from one sample sequenced in a study of T cells in Graves' hyperthyroidism and ophthalmopathy (dated by TCRdb to between 2018 and 2020). The library was prepared using multiplex PCR. TCRdb names Illumina HiSeq 2000 as the instrument used. TCR beta CDR3 regions were amplified from RNA transcripts. A first-round RT-PCR of the TCR CDR3 used the HTBI primer set with the Qiagen OneStep RT-PCR kit. TCRdb itself trimmed the public reads at Q25 with fastp, ran MiXCR and retained productive beta chains. CDR3 protein duplicates are merged, each entry listing the most common genes and DNA. This sample holds 200,000 to 300,000 distinct CDR3 sequences; over 15% were observed only once. The ten largest clones take up 28% of the sample. Material: blood. The receptors were gathered from a woman aged 18-30 years with Graves' ophthalmopathy.

The V call is TRBV9, the J call TRBJ2-7, with 8 bases fitting TRBD1. The V segment lost 3 bases and the J segment 3 bases; nucleotides outside the gene matches: 5. The CDR3 is 14 residues long. Germline loops: CDR1 SGDLS, CDR2 YYNGEE. CDR3 DNA: TGTGCCAGCAGCGCCGCCGGGACAGGCTACGAGCAGTACTTC. Translating gives CASSAAGTGYEQYF.

The sample holds many counts of this clonotype. This rearrangement joins TRBV19 to TRBJ1-1; D gene unclear. Germline loops: CDR1 LNHDA, CDR2 SQIVND (reference sequence). V was trimmed by 9 bases and J by 2 bases, leaving 16 bases between them. This CDR3 spans 14 amino acids. The CDR3 here is CARPRAARNTEAFF. The CDR3 DNA sequence: TGTGCCAGGCCCCGGGCGGCGCGTAACACTGAAGCTTTCTTT. Together with reference TRBV19 and TRBJ1-1, the CDR3 gives the full variable domain: DGGITQSPKYLFRKEGQNVTLSCEQNLNHDAMYWYRQDPGQGLRLIYYSQIVNDFQKGDIAEGYSVSREKKESFPLTVTSAQKNPTAFYLCARPRAARNTEAFFGQGTRLTVV.

This clonotype was seen many times. The rearrangement links TRBV12-3 or TRBV12-4 to TRBJ2-3, with 8 bases matching TRBD2. This CDR3 is built from 15 residues. Germline trimming cut 6 bases from V and 1 base from J; bases unmatched to any gene: 6. The CDR3 loop is CASRLSGGRTDTQYF. As DNA, the CDR3 is TGTGCCAGCAGGCTAAGCGGGGGTCGCACAGATACGCAGTATTTT.

This sequence joins TRBV19 and TRBJ1-5; 7 positions match TRBD1. Trimming cost V 7 bases and J 9 bases; bases outside gene matches: 12. Per germline, CDR1 LNHDA and CDR2 SQIVND (reference sequence). The CDR3 is made up of 14 amino acids. In nucleotides, the CDR3 is TGTGCCAGTAAGAGTCGGGACAGTCCAAGGCCCCAGCATTTT. This translates into CASKSRDSPRPQHF.

This clonotype has at least ten counts. The chain joins TRBV4-1 to TRBJ1-2, with D possibly TRBD1 on 5 matching bases. Per germline, CDR1 MGHRA and CDR2 YSYEKL. The CDR3 spans 17 residues. V lost 4 bases, J lost 5 bases, and 23 bases lay in between. CDR3 protein: CASSPEMEGGGGYGYTF. The CDR3 coding sequence is TGCGCCAGCAGCCCTGAGATGGAGGGCGGGGGGGGTTATGGCTACACCTTC.

This clonotype was seen more than once but under ten times. This may come from a read error, since a much larger clone is one base off. The chain recombines TRBV2 with TRBJ1-4; D gene uncertain. Between the trimmed V and J ends, which lost 0 bases and 1 base, there was a span of 6 bases. CDR3 length: 15 amino acids. Germline V lookup: CDR1 SNHLY, CDR2 FYNNEI. CDR3 sequence reads: CASSEALLTNEKLFF. In DNA form, the CDR3 reads TGTGCCAGCAGTGAAGCGCTGTTAACTAATGAAAAACTGTTTTTT.

This clonotype showed up many times. The chain couples TRBV4-1 to TRBJ2-2; perhaps TRBD2 as D (7 bases). V was trimmed by 4 bases and J by 2 bases, leaving 14 bases between them. The length of the CDR3 is 16 residues. The germline gives CDR1 MGHRA, CDR2 YSYEKL. CDR3 in amino acids: CASSPGRGGNTGELFF. Here the CDR3 DNA reads TGCGCCAGCAGCCCTGGGAGGGGGGGAAACACCGGGGAGCTGTTTTTT.

On this clonotype: An end of the junction differs from the germline gene, which may be a read error. The chain links TRBV6-1 to TRBJ1-2; no definite D call. The CDR3 spans 12 residues. Germline CDR1 is MNHNS and CDR2 is SASEGT. CDR3 DNA sequence: TGTGCCAACAGTGCCGAGGGCTACGGCTACACCTTC. Translating it yields CANSAEGYGYTF.

This clonotype came up many times. This sequence joins TRBV11-2 and TRBJ2-7; D is perhaps TRBD1 (6 bases). The ends were cut back, 6 bases at V and 2 bases at J, with 17 bases in the middle. CDR1 is SGHAT, CDR2 FQNNGV, per germline. The CDR3 length is 15 residues. The CDR3 DNA is TGTGCCAGCAGGTTCTGGGGGCAGAGGACCTACGAGCAGTACTTC. It is translated as CASRFWGQRTYEQYF. Using reference TRBV11-2 and TRBJ2-7 for the parts outside the CDR3, the full variable domain is EAGVAQSPRYKIIEKRQSVAFWCNPISGHATLYWYQQILGQGPKLLIQFQNNGVVDDSQLPKDRFSAERLKGVDSTLKIQPAKLEDSAVYLCASRFWGQRTYEQYFGPGTRLTVT.

This clonotype was counted a few times. The chain has TRBV24-1 and TRBJ2-1, with 7 positions matching TRBD2. V lost 4 bases, J lost 1 base, and 9 bases stayed unmatched. Germline loops: CDR1 KGHDR, CDR2 SFDVKD. CDR3 size: 17 residues. The CDR3 DNA follows: TGTGCCACCAGTGACCTCTACGCGGGAGTATCCTACAATGAGCAGTTCTTC. Its translation: CATSDLYAGVSYNEQFF.

The chain is built from TRBV20-1 and TRBJ2-1, with D tentatively TRBD1 (5 bases). Trimming cost V 1 base and J 7 bases, with 14 bases left between them. This CDR3 contains 14 residues. The germline CDR1 and CDR2 sequences are DFQATT and SNEGSKA (reference sequence). Written as DNA, the CDR3 is TGCAGTGCTAGAGCCGCCTTTGGGGCGAATGAGCAGTTCTTC. It yields the protein CSARAAFGANEQFF.

This clonotype appeared a few times. This chain joins TRBV19 and TRBJ2-3, with TRBD1 identical over 7 bases. Germline V gene lookup returns CDR1 LNHDA and CDR2 SQIVND (reference sequence). The CDR3 length is 11 residues. V trimming: 8 bases; J trimming: 14 bases; junction bases outside the gene matches: 10. The CDR3 DNA reads TGTGCCAGTTTTTACAGGGGTTTGTCGTATTTT. Amino acids: CASFYRGLSYF.

This clonotype was seen ten or more times. This chain links TRBV5-1 with TRBJ1-2, with TRBD1 identical over 8 bases. Per germline, CDR1 SGHRS and CDR2 YFSETQ. V lost 1 base to trimming and J lost 6 bases; unmatched junction nucleotides: 8. This CDR3 has 15 residues. CDR3 protein: CASSLRDRGADGYTF. The CDR3 region has the DNA TGCGCCAGCAGCTTGAGAGACAGGGGAGCAGATGGCTACACCTTC. Combining the CDR3 with reference TRBV5-1 and TRBJ1-2 gives the whole variable domain KAGVTQTPRYLIKTRGQQVTLSCSPISGHRSVSWYQQTPGQGLQFLFEYFSETQRNKGNFPGRFSGRQFSNSRSEMNVSTLELGDSALYLCASSLRDRGADGYTFGSGTRLTVV.

For this clonotype: A much larger clone sits a single nucleotide away, making a read error possible. The rearrangement links TRBV19 to TRBJ1-5; TRBD1 might be the D (5 bases). V lost 6 bases, J lost 5 bases, and 17 bases lay in between. Germline CDR1 and CDR2: LNHDA and SQIVND (reference sequence). The CDR3 runs 15 residues. DNA for the CDR3: TGTGCCAGTAGGACCGGACATATCAGCTATCAGCCCCAGCATTTT. Translating it yields CASRTGHISYQPQHF. Drawing the rest from reference TRBV19 and TRBJ1-5, the complete variable domain is DGGITQSPKYLFRKEGQNVTLSCEQNLNHDAMYWYRQDPGQGLRLIYYSQIVNDFQKGDIAEGYSVSREKKESFPLTVTSAQKNPTAFYLCASRTGHISYQPQHFGDGTRLSIL.

This clonotype was counted many times. The chain is built from TRBV27 and TRBJ2-1; D ambiguous. The germline V gene has CDR1 MNHEY and CDR2 SMNVEV (reference sequence). This CDR3 region has 15 residues. V was shortened by 7 bases and J by 5 bases, with 18 bases between the two germline ends. The CDR3: CASNPLGSGHNEQFF. The CDR3 region has the DNA TGTGCCAGCAACCCCTTAGGATCTGGGCACAATGAGCAGTTCTTC.

This clonotype was recorded many times. The genes are TRBV11-1 and TRBJ2-1; no clear D. Germline V gene sequence: CDR1 SGHAT, CDR2 FQDESV (reference sequence). The CDR3 has 15 amino acids. The V end lost 4 bases, the J end lost 0 bases, and 10 bases lay between the germline ends. The CDR3 reads CASSYRVSSYNEQFF. CDR3 DNA: TGTGCCAGCAGCTATCGAGTGAGCTCCTACAATGAGCAGTTCTTC.

This clonotype was observed a single time. This chain joins TRBV3-1 and TRBJ1-1; 7 nucleotides line up with TRBD1. Germline CDR1 and CDR2: LGHDT and YNNKEL (reference sequence). With 6 bases clipped from V and 4 bases from J, the junction kept 8 bases outside the gene matches. The CDR3 totals 14 residues. Written as DNA, the CDR3 is TGTGCCAGCAGTCAACAGGGGCTCGGCACTGAAGCTTTCTTT. It translates to CASSQQGLGTEAFF.

This clonotype was seen ten or more times. The V and J genes are TRBV7-9 and TRBJ2-2; 7 bases are shared with TRBD2. The V segment lost 1 base and the J segment 2 bases; nucleotides outside the gene matches: 4. Germline loops: CDR1 SEHNR, CDR2 FQNEAQ (reference sequence). CDR3 length: 16 residues. The CDR3 nucleotides read TGTGCCAGCAGCTTAGACCGGGGACTAAACACCGGGGAGCTGTTTTTT. Its translation: CASSLDRGLNTGELFF. Full variable domain (rest looked up from reference TRBV7-9 and TRBJ2-2): DTGVSQNPRHKITKRGQNVTFRCDPISEHNRLYWYRQTLGQGPEFLTYFQNEAQLEKSRLLSDRFSAERPKGSFSTLEIQRTEQGDSAMYLCASSLDRGLNTGELFFGEGSRLTVL.

This clonotype was counted many times. The chain combines TRBV7-2 with TRBJ2-1; 15 positions agree with TRBD2. Germline CDR1 SGHTA, CDR2 FQGNSA. The CDR3 runs to 16 residues. V lost 5 bases, J lost 7 bases, and 6 bases stayed unmatched. The CDR3 loop reads CASSQWTSGGDNEQFF. Written as DNA, the CDR3 is TGTGCCAGCAGCCAATGGACTAGCGGGGGGGATAATGAGCAGTTCTTC.